The entry that follows covers one T cell receptor beta chain sequence. Its antigen is undetermined. Relative to the germline gene, one junction end is altered; a read error may explain this. The germline V gene encodes CDR1 SGHAT and CDR2 FQDESV (reference sequence). The CDR3 is 8 residues long. The data stem from a study of T cells in Graves' hyperthyroidism and ophthalmopathy. Study conclusions and caveats: Most expanded thyroid clonotypes above 0.001 recurred in blood.

Authors of the study amplified TCR beta CDR3 regions from RNA transcripts. An initial round of RT-PCR targeting the TCR CDR3 relied on the HTBI primer set. TCRdb analysed the multiplex PCR reads with MiXCR anew, one entry per CDR3 protein. Seen here are 450,000 to 700,000 distinct CDR3 sequences, 46% observed once, and the top ten hold more than 7.5%. The receptor was isolated from a woman younger than 30 with Graves' hyperthyroidism. The sample comprised peripheral blood or thyroid tissue (not recorded which). The rearrangement joins TRBV11-1 to TRBJ2-6, with D unresolved. CDR3 residues: CASSPPAF. The CDR3 nucleotides are TGTGCCAGCAGCCCCCCAGCTTTC.